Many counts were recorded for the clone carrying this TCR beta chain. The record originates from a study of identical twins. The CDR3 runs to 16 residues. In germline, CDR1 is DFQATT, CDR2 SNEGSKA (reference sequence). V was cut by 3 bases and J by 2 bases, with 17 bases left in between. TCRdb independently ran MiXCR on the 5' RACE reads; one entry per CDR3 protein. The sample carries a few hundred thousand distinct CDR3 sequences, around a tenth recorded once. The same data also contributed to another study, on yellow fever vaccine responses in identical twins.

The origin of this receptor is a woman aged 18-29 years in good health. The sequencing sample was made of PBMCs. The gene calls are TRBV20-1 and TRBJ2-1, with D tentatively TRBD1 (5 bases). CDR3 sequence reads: CSARDISYAPYNEQFF. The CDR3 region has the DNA TGCAGTGCTAGGGACATTTCGTATGCTCCCTACAATGAGCAGTTCTTC.